This T cell receptor (beta chain) was captured in a study of blood T cell repertoires in COVID-19. Background on the study: Acute-phase and convalescent COVID-19 samples originated in the United States, Italy and Spain.

Produced via immunoSEQ multiplex PCR; TCRdb's table is partial and in-frame only. This table holds about 130,000 clones, roughly 71% found once. V trimming: 4 bases; J trimming: 6 bases; junction bases outside the gene matches: 12. The CDR3 spans 15 residues. From germline, CDR1 is LGHDT and CDR2 YNNKEL (reference sequence). The sample was peripheral blood. This clonotype was obtained from an elderly man with acute or convalescent COVID-19. The chain couples TRBV3-1 (or the pseudogene TRBV3-2) to TRBJ2-7; 7 bases match TRBD1. CDR3 sequence: CASSLNLQGSVEQYF. The CDR3 nucleotides read TGTGCCAGCAGCCTTAATTTACAGGGGTCTGTCGAGCAGTACTTC.